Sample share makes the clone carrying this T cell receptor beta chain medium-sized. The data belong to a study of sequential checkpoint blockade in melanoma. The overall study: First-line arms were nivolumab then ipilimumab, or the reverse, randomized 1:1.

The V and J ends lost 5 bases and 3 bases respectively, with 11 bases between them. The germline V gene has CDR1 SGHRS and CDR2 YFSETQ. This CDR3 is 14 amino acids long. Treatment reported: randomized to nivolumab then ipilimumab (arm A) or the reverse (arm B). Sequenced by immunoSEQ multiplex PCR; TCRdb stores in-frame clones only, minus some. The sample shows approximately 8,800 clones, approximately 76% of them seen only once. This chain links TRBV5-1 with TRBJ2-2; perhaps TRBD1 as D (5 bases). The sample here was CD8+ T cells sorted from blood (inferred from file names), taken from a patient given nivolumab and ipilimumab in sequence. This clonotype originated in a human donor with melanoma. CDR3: CASRDISDTGELFF. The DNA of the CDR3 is TGCGCCAGCAGGGACATCTCGGACACCGGGGAGCTGTTTTTT.